This T cell receptor (beta chain) was profiled in a study of blood T cells in healthy people across ages. Study summary: There was about one barcoded beta molecule captured by template switching per two T cells. Study-level findings and limits: Long-lived donors exceeded aged donors in naive CD4+ cells and diversity. A roughly linear age-dependent decrease characterized TCR beta diversity per million T cells.

CDR1 and CDR2 from the germline V gene are SGHVS and FQNEAQ. This CDR3 is built from 16 residues. The J segment lost 6 bases and the V segment lost 5 bases, leaving 12 bases of the junction unmatched. Next came a second PCR, run for 7 to 11 cycles, which used a sample-barcoded 5' primer along with a J-beta primer mix. One entry per CDR3 protein, called by TCRdb with MiXCR from the 5' RACE reads. The table includes about 1.5 million distinct CDR3 sequences, approximately 43% detected once. Concerning this clonotype: The antigen remains unidentified.

The TCR was taken from a woman under 30 in good health. This sequence joins TRBV7-8 and TRBJ2-3, with TRBD1 matching over 9 bases. The sample consisted of blood. Written as DNA, the CDR3 is TGTGCCAGCAGCCGAGGGAGGACAGGGGTAGGGGATACGCAGTATTTT. Amino acids: CASSRGRTGVGDTQYF.